This T cell receptor (beta chain) was retrieved from a study of brain metastases from non-small cell lung cancer. Repertoires were generated with immunoSEQ multiplex PCR, while TCRdb's copy carries only in-frame clones and drops some. The sample lists 1,500 to 2,000 clones; about nine tenths were seen once. J lost 5 bases, V lost 1 base, and 10 bases had no gene match. Germline V gene sequence: CDR1 LGHNA, CDR2 YNFKEQ. The CDR3 totals 16 residues. V usage is TRBV4-2 and J usage is TRBJ1-1, with TRBD1 matching 7 bases. The receptor comes from a donor aged 40 or older with non-small cell lung cancer. Sequenced: tumor-adjacent normal tissue. The chain's CDR3 is CASSQAYRTGETEAFF. For the CDR3, the DNA is TGTGCCAGCAGCCAAGCATATAGGACAGGAGAGACTGAAGCTTTCTTT.